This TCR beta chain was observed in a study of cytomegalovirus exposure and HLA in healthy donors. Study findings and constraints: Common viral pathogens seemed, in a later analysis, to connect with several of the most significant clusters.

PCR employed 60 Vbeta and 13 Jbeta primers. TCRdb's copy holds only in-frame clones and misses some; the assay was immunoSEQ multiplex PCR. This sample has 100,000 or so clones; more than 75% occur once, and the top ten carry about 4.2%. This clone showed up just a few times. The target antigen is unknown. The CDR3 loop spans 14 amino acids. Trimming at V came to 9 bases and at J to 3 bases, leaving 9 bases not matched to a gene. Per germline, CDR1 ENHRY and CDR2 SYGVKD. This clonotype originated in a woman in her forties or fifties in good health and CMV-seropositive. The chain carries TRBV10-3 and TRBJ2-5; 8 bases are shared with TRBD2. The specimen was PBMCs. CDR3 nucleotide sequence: TGTGCCATTGGTAGCGGGACATCGGAAGAGACCCAGTACTTC. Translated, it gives CAIGSGTSEETQYF.